A single TCR beta chain is shown here with its context. The data were taken from a study of blood T cell repertoires in COVID-19. Overall study context: Material from acute and convalescent COVID-19 was sourced from the United States, Italy and Spain. Nucleic acid was either cDNA or gDNA, and it came from T cells, B-cell-depleted T cells, or PBMCs.

Authors' data handling: Nucleated cell number was recorded as an estimate derived from reference gene primer amplification. Sequencing used immunoSEQ multiplex PCR; TCRdb keeps in-frame clones, though not all of them. For V, J and clone size, that table is used; D and trimming come from the DNA. The table records around 160,000 clones, around 85% of them present only once. Sequenced: peripheral blood. The receptor was derived from a man between 60 and 70 years old with active or convalescent COVID-19.

The CDR3 coding sequence is TGTGCCAGCAGTTTTAGTTTAGGGGCTACAGTGTTGAACTATGGCTACACCTTC. This codes for CASSFSLGATVLNYGYTF. This chain joins TRBV28 and TRBJ1-2; D might be TRBD1 (5 bases). Trimming shortened V by 3 bases and J by 2 bases, and 22 bases separated the two germline ends. Germline V gene sequence: CDR1 MDHEN, CDR2 SYDVKM. The CDR3 is 18 residues long.